The T cell receptor (beta chain) under discussion was sequenced for a study of human T cells and chemical hapten exposure. Study-level background: Sensitization applied 2% DPC to about 2 cm by about 2 cm of upper inner arm skin.

The time point: patch test 2, 6 weeks after DPC sensitization. Treatment noted: therapeutic diphenylcyclopropenone sensitization with weekly scalp DPC. The authors' total RNA extraction used unfractionated whole blood. This clonotype has more than one count but fewer than ten. Its specificity is not known. Study results and caveats: Significantly greater numbers of large CDR3 similarity clusters came from expanded TCRs than from controls.

TCRdb fed the RACE reads into MiXCR, producing one record per CDR3 protein. The sample lists 35,000 to 50,000 distinct CDR3 sequences; approximately 9.5% were seen once. Sample: whole blood, taken in connection with sensitization to the hapten diphenylcyclopropenone (DPC). This sequence was found in a woman aged 25 to 39 with alopecia areata. Some clones in this sample may be carry-over from other donors' samples.

The CDR3 region is CASSSKPTPGTAYEQYF. The CDR3 region has the DNA TGTGCCAGCAGCTCCAAACCTACTCCCGGGACAGCGTACGAGCAGTACTTC. The gene calls are TRBV7-2 and TRBJ2-7, with 7 bases identical to TRBD1. Trimming cost V 4 bases and J 4 bases; bases outside gene matches: 16. CDR3 length: 17 amino acids. Germline CDR1 is SGHTA and CDR2 is FQGNSA.